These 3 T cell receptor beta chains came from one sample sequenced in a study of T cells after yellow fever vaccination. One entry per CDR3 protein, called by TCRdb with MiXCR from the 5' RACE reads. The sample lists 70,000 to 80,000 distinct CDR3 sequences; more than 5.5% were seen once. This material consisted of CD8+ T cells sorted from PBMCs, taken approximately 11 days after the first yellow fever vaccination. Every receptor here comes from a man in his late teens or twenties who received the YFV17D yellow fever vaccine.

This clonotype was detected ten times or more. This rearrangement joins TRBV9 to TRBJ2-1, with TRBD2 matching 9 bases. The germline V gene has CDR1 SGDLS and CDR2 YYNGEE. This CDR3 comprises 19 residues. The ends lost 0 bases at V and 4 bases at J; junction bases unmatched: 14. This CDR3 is CASSVANRMVLAGYNEQFF. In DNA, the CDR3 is TGTGCCAGCAGCGTAGCCAACAGAATGGTCCTAGCGGGATACAATGAGCAGTTCTTC.

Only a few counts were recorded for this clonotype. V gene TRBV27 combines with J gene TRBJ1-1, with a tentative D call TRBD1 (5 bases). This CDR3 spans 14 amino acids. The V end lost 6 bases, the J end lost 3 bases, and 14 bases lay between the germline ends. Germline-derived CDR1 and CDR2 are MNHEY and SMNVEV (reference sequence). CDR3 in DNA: TGTGCCAGCAGGCAAGGGGTTTTAGACACTGAAGCTTTCTTT. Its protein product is CASRQGVLDTEAFF.

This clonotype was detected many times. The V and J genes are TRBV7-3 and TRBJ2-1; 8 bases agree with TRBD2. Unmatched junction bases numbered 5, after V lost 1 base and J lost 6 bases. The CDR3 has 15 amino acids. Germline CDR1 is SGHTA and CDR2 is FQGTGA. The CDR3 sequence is CASSLIGGAGNEQFF. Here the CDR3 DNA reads TGTGCCAGCAGCTTAATCGGGGGGGCCGGCAATGAGCAGTTCTTC. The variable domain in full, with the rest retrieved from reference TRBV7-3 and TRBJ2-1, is GAGVSQTPSNKVTEKGKYVELRCDPISGHTALYWYRQSLGQGPEFLIYFQGTGAADDSGLPNDRFFAVRPEGSVSTLKIQRTERGDSAVYLCASSLIGGAGNEQFFGPGTRLTVL.